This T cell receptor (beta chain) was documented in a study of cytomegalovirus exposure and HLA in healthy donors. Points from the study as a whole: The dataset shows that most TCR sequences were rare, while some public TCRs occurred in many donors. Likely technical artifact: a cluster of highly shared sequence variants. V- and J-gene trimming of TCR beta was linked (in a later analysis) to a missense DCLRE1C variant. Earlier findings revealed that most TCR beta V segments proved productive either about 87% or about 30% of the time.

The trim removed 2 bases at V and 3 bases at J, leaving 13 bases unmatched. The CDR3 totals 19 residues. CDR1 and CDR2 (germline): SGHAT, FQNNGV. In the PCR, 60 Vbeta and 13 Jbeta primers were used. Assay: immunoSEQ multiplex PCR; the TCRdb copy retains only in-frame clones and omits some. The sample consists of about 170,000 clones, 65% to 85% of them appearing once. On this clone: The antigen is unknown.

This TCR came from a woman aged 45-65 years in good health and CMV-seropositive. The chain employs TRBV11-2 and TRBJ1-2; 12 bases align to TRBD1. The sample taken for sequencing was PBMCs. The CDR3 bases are TGTGCCAGCAGCTTATATCTAGGGGCCGGGACAGGGGGCCACTATGGCTACACCTTC. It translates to CASSLYLGAGTGGHYGYTF.